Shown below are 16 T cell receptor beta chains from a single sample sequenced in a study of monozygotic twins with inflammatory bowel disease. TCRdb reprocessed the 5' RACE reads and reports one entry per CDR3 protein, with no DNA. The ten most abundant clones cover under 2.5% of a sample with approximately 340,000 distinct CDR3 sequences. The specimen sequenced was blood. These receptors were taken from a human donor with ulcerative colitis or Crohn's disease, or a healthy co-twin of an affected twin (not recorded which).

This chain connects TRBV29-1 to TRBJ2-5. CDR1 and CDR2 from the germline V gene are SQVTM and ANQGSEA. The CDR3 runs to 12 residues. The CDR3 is CSVENSQETQYF. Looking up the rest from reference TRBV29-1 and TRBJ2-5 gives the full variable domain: SAVISQKPSRDICQRGTSLTIQCQVDSQVTMMFWYRQQPGQSLTLIATANQGSEATYESGFVIDKFPISRPNLTFSTLTVSNMSPEDSSIYLCSVENSQETQYFGPGTRLLVL.

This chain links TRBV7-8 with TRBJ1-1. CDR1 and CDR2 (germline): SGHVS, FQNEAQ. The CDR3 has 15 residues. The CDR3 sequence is CASSRRGSTNTEAFF.

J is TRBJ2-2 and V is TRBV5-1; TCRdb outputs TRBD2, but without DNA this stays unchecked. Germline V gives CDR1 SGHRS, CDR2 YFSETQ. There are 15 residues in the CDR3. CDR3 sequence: CASSALSSNTGELFF.

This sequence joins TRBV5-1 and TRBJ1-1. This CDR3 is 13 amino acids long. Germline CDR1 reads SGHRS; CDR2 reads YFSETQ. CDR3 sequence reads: CASIPLMNTEAFF.

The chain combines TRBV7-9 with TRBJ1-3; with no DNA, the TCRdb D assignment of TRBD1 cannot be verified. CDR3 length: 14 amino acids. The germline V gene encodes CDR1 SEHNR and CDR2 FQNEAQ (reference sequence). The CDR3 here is CASRDRSSGNTIYF.

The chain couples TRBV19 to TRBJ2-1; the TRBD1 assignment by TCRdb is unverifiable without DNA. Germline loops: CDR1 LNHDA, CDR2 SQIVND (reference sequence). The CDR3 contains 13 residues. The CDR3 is CASSIPPTPEQFF.

CDR3 sequence reads: CASSQLTGPKETQYF. The chain links TRBV3-1 to TRBJ2-5. The CDR3 extends over 15 amino acids. Germline V gene data show CDR1 as LGHDT and CDR2 as YNNKEL (reference sequence).

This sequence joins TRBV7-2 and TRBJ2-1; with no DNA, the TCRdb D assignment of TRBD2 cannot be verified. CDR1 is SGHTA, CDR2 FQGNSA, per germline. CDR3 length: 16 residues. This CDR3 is CASSLTRASGGSEQFF.

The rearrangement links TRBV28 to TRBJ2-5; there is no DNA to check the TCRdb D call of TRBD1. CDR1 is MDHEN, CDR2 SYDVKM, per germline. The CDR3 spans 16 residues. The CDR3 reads CASTPQKGGGSVTQYF.

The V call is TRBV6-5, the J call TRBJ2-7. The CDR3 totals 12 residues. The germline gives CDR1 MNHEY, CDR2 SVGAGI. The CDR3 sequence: CASSSSGYEQYF.

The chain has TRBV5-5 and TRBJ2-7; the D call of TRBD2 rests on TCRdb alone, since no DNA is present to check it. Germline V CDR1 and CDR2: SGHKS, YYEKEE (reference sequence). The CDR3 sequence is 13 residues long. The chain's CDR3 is CASSFQGGYEQYF.

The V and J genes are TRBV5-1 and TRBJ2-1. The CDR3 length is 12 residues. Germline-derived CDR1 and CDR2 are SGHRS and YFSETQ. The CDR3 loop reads CASSFYLNEQFF.

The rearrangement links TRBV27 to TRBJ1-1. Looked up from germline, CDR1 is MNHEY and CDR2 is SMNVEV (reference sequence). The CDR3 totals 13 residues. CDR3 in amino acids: CASSIRANTEAFF.

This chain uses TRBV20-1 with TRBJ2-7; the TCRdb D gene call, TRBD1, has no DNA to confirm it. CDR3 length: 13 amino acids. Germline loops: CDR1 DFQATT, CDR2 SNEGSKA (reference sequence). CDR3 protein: CSAHPGQSYEQYF.

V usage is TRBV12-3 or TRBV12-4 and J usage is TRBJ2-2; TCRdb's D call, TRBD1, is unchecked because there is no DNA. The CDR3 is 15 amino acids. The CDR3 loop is CASSWQGGDTGELFF.

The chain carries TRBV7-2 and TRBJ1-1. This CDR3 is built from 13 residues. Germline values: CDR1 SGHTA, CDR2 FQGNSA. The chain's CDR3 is CASSYGRNTEAFF.